Listed below are T cell receptor beta chains from one sample, sequenced in a study of blood T cells in healthy people across ages. TCRdb reprocessed the 5' RACE reads with MiXCR, giving one entry per CDR3 protein. The sample has roughly 1,500,000 distinct CDR3 sequences; roughly 45% are singletons. The sequencing sample was made of blood. These receptors originate from a woman aged 18-35 years in good health. The CDR3 runs from the conserved cysteine through the conserved F or W. D genes are given only for firm matches.

TRBJ2-3 13 TRBV29-1 . CSVEVSSTDTQYF
TRBJ2-2 17 TRBV10-3 TRBD2 CAISGRGAGGDTGELFF
TRBJ2-5 14 TRBV12-3/TRBV12-4 TRBD1 CASRGTGGQETQYF
TRBJ2-5 15 TRBV7-2 TRBD2 CASSSSTSPYNEQYF
TRBJ2-7 13 TRBV20-1 . CSATGTRGYEQYF
TRBJ2-7 12 TRBV3-1 . CARGSGAYEQYF
. 14 TRBV6-5 . CASSAGPGGTEQYF
TRBJ2-5 15 TRBV6-6 . CASTNGQGMGETQYF
TRBJ1-2 14 TRBV6-1 TRBD1 CASSGETGGYGYTF
TRBJ2-1 15 TRBV7-9 . CASSQGRPGYNEQFF
TRBJ1-1 14 TRBV6-1 . CASSEAGGSTEAFF
TRBJ2-7 11 TRBV20-1 . CSASSASEQYF
TRBJ2-1 15 TRBV7-3 TRBD2 CASSLTASGSREQFF
TRBJ1-6 13 TRBV27 TRBD1 CASKGTGGLPLHF
TRBJ1-3 15 TRBV20-1 . CSARDQWGSGNTIYF
TRBJ1-6 15 TRBV20-1 . CSASAGTAYNSPLHF
TRBJ1-1 15 TRBV6-6 . CASSYFDGAATEAFF
TRBJ2-1 14 TRBV7-9 . CASSLSRGVNEQFF
TRBJ1-5 15 TRBV12-3/TRBV12-4 TRBD1 CASTLGQGADQPQHF
TRBJ2-7 12 TRBV25-1 . CASSGMSYEQYF
TRBJ2-2 12 TRBV27 . CASRISTGELFF
. 15 TRBV5-1 TRBD2 CTSSTFGLAGNEQYF
TRBJ2-3 13 TRBV29-1 TRBD2 CSVREGYRDTQYF
TRBJ2-1 14 TRBV20-1 TRBD2 CSARTSGGSDEQFF
TRBJ1-5 15 TRBV6-8 TRBD1 CASSFRQQGDQPQHF
TRBJ2-1 15 TRBV9 TRBD1 CASSVKRTGNNEQFF
. 17 TRBV3-1 TRBD2 CASSQDEVAGVYGTQYF
TRBJ2-7 15 TRBV28 . CASSFGRGRTYGQYF
TRBJ1-5 16 TRBV21-1 . CASTPGHLYSNQPQHF
TRBJ2-3 16 TRBV19 TRBD2 CAPFARTSGSGNTQYF
TRBJ2-7 13 TRBV20-1 TRBD2 CSAILGGSYEQYF
TRBJ2-7 15 TRBV10-2 . CASRQALWVSYEQYF
. 15 TRBV5-5 TRBD2 CASSWAGTRLDEQYF
TRBJ2-1 17 TRBV12-3/TRBV12-4 TRBD2 CASSPKRGVSSYNEQFF
TRBJ1-1 13 TRBV27 . CASSFSGKGEAFF
TRBJ2-5 15 TRBV25-1 . CASSEPGGVQETQYF
TRBJ1-3 14 TRBV27 . CASRPGAAGNTIYF
TRBJ1-1 16 TRBV6-1 . CASRDGPGGRKTEAFF
TRBJ2-3 15 TRBV6-1 . CASSERGPPTDTQYF
TRBJ1-3 15 TRBV9 . CASRPTTGIGNTIYF
TRBJ1-5 17 TRBV4-1 . CASSQDRAADSNQPQHF
TRBJ2-7 14 TRBV7-2 . CASSFNRARYEQYF
TRBJ2-1 13 TRBV9 . CASSPGFSNEQFF
TRBJ1-6 13 TRBV12-3/TRBV12-4 TRBD1 CASSSGTGSPLHF
TRBJ1-4 14 TRBV30 TRBD1 CAWRKTGGNEKLFF
TRBJ2-7 12 TRBV2 . CASRSGGYEQYF
TRBJ1-1 15 TRBV30 . CAWSATPGGRTEAFF
TRBJ2-5 17 TRBV11-1 TRBD2 CASSPPREGHLQETQYF
TRBJ1-5 14 TRBV7-2 . CASSSMDSNQPQHF
TRBJ2-1 16 TRBV27 . CASSLGGRGRYNEQFF
. 13 TRBV12-5 . CASGLEAGYEQYF
TRBJ2-7 14 TRBV20-1 . CSAPQHGASHEQYF